A selection of T cell receptor beta chains follows, all from one sample in a study of metastatic and nonmetastatic thyroid tumors. TCRdb reassembled clones from the PCR reads with MiXCR. The sample records around 14,000 clones, roughly 25% being singletons. Sequencing input: tumor tissue. All receptors derive from a female donor with papillary thyroid cancer or a benign thyroid nodule (not recorded which). Some clones in this sample may be carry-over from other donors' samples. CDR3s include the opening cysteine and the closing phenylalanine or tryptophan. A D gene is named only where the DNA matches it firmly. The size of a clone is reported for some rows only, either as once, few or many, or as a class for expanded clones.

>TRBJ1-4|TRBV16|.|many
TGTGCCAGCAGCCAGTTTGGCGGCATTAATGAAAAACTGTTTTTT
CASSQFGGINEKLFF
>TRBJ1-5|TRBV6-1|.|few
TGTGCCAGCAGTGAAGGCCAGGGTTGGAGTCAGCCCCAGCATTTT
CASSEGQGWSQPQHF
>TRBJ1-2|TRBV3-1|.|medium-sized
TGTGCCAGCAGCGATACAGGGCGTCTATCAGAAGGTGGCTACACCTTC
CASSDTGRLSEGGYTF
>TRBJ2-1|TRBV5-4|TRBD2|many
TGTGCCAGCAGCTTAACAAAAGCGGGAGGGGAGCAGTTCTTC
CASSLTKAGGEQFF
>TRBJ2-2|TRBV28|.|few
TGTGCCAGCAGTTTAGTGACACCGAACACCGGGGAGCTGTTTTTT
CASSLVTPNTGELFF
>TRBJ2-7|TRBV2|TRBD1|few
TGTGCCAGCAGGACTAAACAGGGGCGACTGGGAGAGCAGTACTTC
CASRTKQGRLGEQYF
>TRBJ2-1|TRBV20-1|.|.
TGCAGTGCTAGAGTAGGTCTAGGGGTGTACAATGAGCAGTTCTTC
CSARVGLGVYNEQFF
>TRBJ2-3|TRBV24-1|.|few
TGTGCCACCAGTGAGGGCAGGGCATCGAAGCCGCAGTATTTT
CATSEGRASKPQYF
>TRBJ2-5|TRBV19|.|few
TGTGCCAGTAGTATAGGAGCGAAAGAGACCCAGTACTTC
CASSIGAKETQYF
>TRBJ1-5|TRBV19|.|many
TGTGCCAGTAGCCTTTCAGGGTCGTTCTATAGCAATCAGCCCCAGCATTTT
CASSLSGSFYSNQPQHF
>TRBJ2-1|TRBV9|.|many
TGTGCCAGATTCCCGGGACATAGGGTCTATGAGCAGTTCTTC
CARFPGHRVYEQFF
>TRBJ2-7|TRBV4-1|TRBD1|.
TGCGCCGGCAGCCAAGATTGGGACAGGGTCGTCGGTCAGTACTTC
CAGSQDWDRVVGQYF
>TRBJ1-1|TRBV6-1|.|.
TGTGCCGTCAAAAGTGAAGGGAACACTGAAGCTTTCTTT
CAVKSEGNTEAFF
>TRBJ1-5|TRBV30|.|medium-sized
TGTGCCTGGAGTGCGGCGGATAATCAGCCCCAGCATTTT
CAWSAADNQPQHF
>TRBJ2-1|TRBV18|TRBD1|.
TGTGCCAGCTCACCCGCGGACAGGGATGAGCAGTTCTTC
CASSPADRDEQFF
>TRBJ2-7|TRBV9|.|.
TGTGCCAGCAGCTATGGACTGGTTAACTACGAGCAGTACTTC
CASSYGLVNYEQYF
>TRBJ2-4|TRBV29-1|TRBD2|many
TGCAGCGTCTCAGGACTAGCGGGAGGGCAGCAAAACATTCAGTACTTC
CSVSGLAGGQQNIQYF
>TRBJ1-5|TRBV11-3|.|.
TGTGCCAGCAGCTTAGAGTGGGCATCGTTAGATCAGCCCCAGCATTTT
CASSLEWASLDQPQHF
>TRBJ2-3|TRBV10-1|TRBD2|.
TGCGCCACCCATAGGGTATATCGGGAGGTAAGCACAGATACGCAGTATTTT
CATHRVYREVSTDTQYF
>TRBJ2-5|TRBV5-1|.|many
TGCGCCAGCAGCCCCGGATGGGGGCGGGAACAAGAGACCCAGTACTTC
CASSPGWGREQETQYF
>TRBJ1-6|TRBV30|.|.
TGTGCCTGGAAGGGTTTTTTGGGGGTCGGCTTGGAAAACTCACCCCTCCACTTT
CAWKGFLGVGLENSPLHF
>TRBJ1-6|TRBV20-1|TRBD1|many
TGCAGTGCCAGACAGGGGGAAATCCCAAATTCACCCCTCCACTTT
CSARQGEIPNSPLHF
>TRBJ2-1|TRBV9|.|many
TGTGCCAGCAGCGCCCGACCAACAGGGTTGGGCAATGAGCAGTTCTTC
CASSARPTGLGNEQFF
>TRBJ2-2|TRBV5-1|.|many
TGCGCCAGCAGCTTGCTAGGGCCCCACACCGGGGAGCTGTTTTTT
CASSLLGPHTGELFF
>TRBJ2-7|TRBV30|.|.
TGTGCCTGGAGTGAAGGGGCAGCCGCCCCCAAGCAGTACTTC
CAWSEGAAAPKQYF
>TRBJ2-5|TRBV20-1|TRBD2|many
TGCAGTGCGGCCATAGTAGCGGGTGCCGGGGAGACCCAGTACTTC
CSAAIVAGAGETQYF
>TRBJ1-3|TRBV6-1|TRBD1|medium-sized
TGTGCCAGCAGTGAATTTCCGGGGTACAGGGGAGAAGGAAACACCATATATTTT
CASSEFPGYRGEGNTIYF
>TRBJ2-5|TRBV20-1|.|.
TGCAGTGCCAACCCGACAGGATCTAAAGAGACCCAGTACTTC
CSANPTGSKETQYF
>TRBJ2-2|TRBV11-2|TRBD2|.
TGTGCCAGCAGCTTATTTCTAGCGGGAGCACTCCTGGAGCTGTTTTTT
CASSLFLAGALLELFF
>TRBJ1-3|TRBV6-5|.|medium-sized
TGTGCCAGCAGTTACAGGGGGTCGTTTGGAAACACCATATATTTT
CASSYRGSFGNTIYF
>TRBJ1-2|TRBV12-3/TRBV12-4|.|few
TGTGCCAGCAGCCTGTCGGCAGGCAACTATGGCTACACCTTC
CASSLSAGNYGYTF
>TRBJ1-1|TRBV20-1|.|once
TGCAGTGCTCCCTCGGCAGGGTGCTTTAACACTGAAGCTTTCTTT
CSAPSAGCFNTEAFF
>TRBJ2-1|TRBV18|.|.
TGTGCCAGCTCACCAGCTAGCGTGAGATACTGCAATGAGCAGTTCTTC
CASSPASVRYCNEQFF
>TRBJ2-1|TRBV20-1|TRBD2|.
TGCAGTGCTATATCCGCTAGCGGGAGGTGGGACAATGAGCAGTTCTTC
CSAISASGRWDNEQFF
>TRBJ2-5|TRBV7-9|.|.
TGTGTCATTTTGGACATGGCGGAGACCCAGTACTTC
CVILDMAETQYF
>TRBJ1-5|TRBV28|TRBD1|few
TGTGCCAGCGGTTTAGGCCGGGACAGGGGTCCAAACAATCAGCCCAAGCATTTT
CASGLGRDRGPNNQPKHF